A single sample is the source of the 29 T cell receptor beta chains below, sequenced in a study of blood T cell repertoires in COVID-19. TCRdb's copy holds only in-frame clones and misses some; the assay was immunoSEQ multiplex PCR. The table records hundreds of thousands of clones, 70% to 90% of them present only once. Sequencing was done on a sample of peripheral blood. These receptors all come from a woman aged 45-65 years with COVID-19, enrolled during active disease.

This clone appeared once. V is TRBV4-1 and J is TRBJ1-6; D is unresolved. The CDR3 covers 15 residues. The ends were cut back, 6 bases at V and 4 bases at J, with 13 bases in the middle. Germline V gene data show CDR1 as MGHRA and CDR2 as YSYEKL. The CDR3, as DNA: TGCGCCAGCAGTGGTGTCGGGAAGTATAATTCACCCCTCCACTTT. Protein sequence: CASSGVGKYNSPLHF.

The CDR3 loop reads CASSSEGVGDTQYF. DNA of the CDR3: TGCGCCAGCAGCTCCGAGGGGGTGGGAGATACGCAGTATTTT. The chain joins TRBV5-1 to TRBJ2-3, with TRBD1 as a possible D gene (6 bases). The germline V gene encodes CDR1 SGHRS and CDR2 YFSETQ. With 3 bases removed from V and 5 bases from J, the gap between germline ends came to 13 bases. This CDR3 is 14 amino acids long.

This sequence joins TRBV28 and TRBJ1-4; TRBD1 agrees at 10 bases. The CDR3 extends over 17 amino acids. Germline values: CDR1 MDHEN, CDR2 SYDVKM. J lost 8 bases, V lost 3 bases, and 12 bases had no gene match. The CDR3 region is CASSFRLTGGDREKLFF. As DNA, the CDR3 is TGTGCCAGCAGTTTTCGGTTGACAGGGGGCGATAGAGAAAAACTGTTTTTT.

The rearrangement uses TRBV29-1 and TRBJ1-1; TRBD1 matches 8 bases. Germline-derived CDR1 and CDR2 are SQVTM and ANQGSEA. The CDR3 runs 13 residues. CDR3 protein: CITSGTGNTEAFF. Here the CDR3 DNA reads TGCATCACCTCAGGGACAGGGAACACTGAAGCTTTCTTT.

The chain has TRBV3-1 (or the pseudogene TRBV3-2) and TRBJ2-7; the match to TRBD1 covers 7 bases. The CDR3 covers 15 residues. In germline, CDR1 is LGHDT, CDR2 YNNKEL (reference sequence). The J segment lost 7 bases and the V segment lost 5 bases, leaving 14 bases of the junction unmatched. CDR3 sequence reads: CASSARTGLSSEQYF. The CDR3 DNA reads TGTGCCAGCAGCGCCCGGACAGGTCTTTCCTCGGAGCAGTACTTC.

Note on this clone: The same CDR3 can be traced to other DNA sequences in this sample. The V gene is TRBV18, the J gene TRBJ2-1; TRBD2 matches at 11 bases. Per the germline V gene, CDR1 is KGHSH and CDR2 is LQKENI. V lost 3 bases and J lost 6; bases outside the gene matches: 1. The CDR3 is 14 amino acids. The CDR3 protein is CASSPLAGGNEQFF. In DNA form, the CDR3 reads TGTGCCAGCTCACCCCTAGCGGGGGGCAATGAGCAGTTCTTC. Drawing the rest from reference TRBV18 and TRBJ2-1, the complete variable domain is NAGVMQNPRHLVRRRGQEARLRCSPMKGHSHVYWYRQLPEEGLKFMVYLQKENIIDESGMPKERFSAEFPKEGPSILRIQQVVRGDSAAYFCASSPLAGGNEQFFGPGTRLTVL.

This clone turned up a few times. This rearrangement joins TRBV7-8 to TRBJ2-3, with D perhaps matching TRBD2 (7 bases). V was pared by 0 bases and J by 4 bases, with 14 bases between. The CDR3 is 16 residues long. Germline values: CDR1 SGHVS, CDR2 FQNEAQ. CDR3: CASSLARGGNSDTQYF. CDR3 nucleotide sequence: TGTGCCAGCAGCTTAGCGAGGGGGGGTAATTCAGATACGCAGTATTTT.

The chain joins TRBV9 to TRBJ1-2; D not resolved. The CDR3 contains 13 residues. V was clipped by 1 base and J by 0 bases, with 4 bases between them. Germline V gene data show CDR1 as SGDLS and CDR2 as YYNGEE. CDR3 region: CASSVSTNYGYTF. DNA for the CDR3: TGTGCCAGCAGCGTATCCACTAACTATGGCTACACCTTC.

The CDR3 loop reads CSVIRTGVYPGELFF. CDR3 DNA: TGCAGCGTAATAAGGACAGGCGTTTATCCCGGGGAGCTGTTTTTT. V and J are TRBV29-1 and TRBJ2-2; 7 nucleotides match TRBD1. J gave up 6 bases and V 6 bases, and 13 bases lay outside the gene matches. CDR1 is SQVTM, CDR2 ANQGSEA, per germline. The CDR3 is 15 amino acids.

The gene calls are TRBV10-3 and TRBJ2-7; the match to TRBD2 covers 10 bases. CDR1 is ENHRY, CDR2 SYGVKD, per germline. V lost 4 bases and J lost 3; bases outside the gene matches: 3. The CDR3 consists of 14 residues. The DNA of the CDR3 is TGTGCCATCAGTGGTAGCGGGGGGAACTACGAGCAGTACTTC. The encoded protein is CAISGSGGNYEQYF.

This chain connects TRBV6-5 to TRBJ1-1; perhaps TRBD1 as D (5 bases). Trimming removed 6 bases at V and 2 bases at J, with 10 bases between. This CDR3 comprises 13 residues. The germline V gene has CDR1 MNHEY and CDR2 SVGAGI. The CDR3 nucleotides read TGTGCCAGCAGCATGACAGATAACACTGAAGCTTTCTTT. Translating it yields CASSMTDNTEAFF.

The CDR3 here is CASSEGRDQPQHF. CDR3 nucleotide sequence: TGTGCCAGCTCCGAAGGGAGGGATCAGCCCCAGCATTTT. The chain combines TRBV18 with TRBJ1-5; D is unresolved. This CDR3 contains 13 residues. The V gene's germline CDR1 is KGHSH and CDR2 LQKENI. The V end lost 6 bases, the J end lost 5 bases, and 11 bases lay between the germline ends. Full variable domain (missing parts from reference TRBV18 and TRBJ1-5): NAGVMQNPRHLVRRRGQEARLRCSPMKGHSHVYWYRQLPEEGLKFMVYLQKENIIDESGMPKERFSAEFPKEGPSILRIQQVVRGDSAAYFCASSEGRDQPQHFGDGTRLSIL.

This clone has just one count. The chain joins TRBV5-5 to TRBJ2-4; the match to TRBD2 covers 10 bases. The CDR3 runs 19 residues. The V gene's germline CDR1 is SGHKS and CDR2 YYEKEE (reference sequence). Unmatched junction bases numbered 13, after V lost 4 bases and J lost 0 bases. The CDR3 reads CASSPPNERLAGAKNIQYF. The CDR3 DNA sequence: TGTGCCAGCAGCCCCCCTAACGAGCGACTAGCGGGAGCCAAAAACATTCAGTACTTC.

The V call is TRBV7-8, the J call TRBJ2-7, with D maybe TRBD1 (6 bases). Germline V gene data show CDR1 as SGHVS and CDR2 as FQNEAQ. The V end was cut by 2 bases, the J end by 3 bases, with 11 bases between. There are 14 residues in the CDR3. The CDR3 DNA reads TGTGCCAGCAGCTTAACGGACAGTCGCTACGAGCAGTACTTC. It encodes CASSLTDSRYEQYF.

The chain links TRBV3-1 (or the pseudogene TRBV3-2) to TRBJ1-6, with 8 bases matching TRBD1. The V segment lost 4 bases and the J segment 11 bases; nucleotides outside the gene matches: 7. The CDR3 spans 14 residues. Germline V lookup: CDR1 LGHDT, CDR2 YNNKEL (reference sequence). CDR3 nucleotides: TGTGCCAGCAGCCTGGGACAGGCCGGGACACCCCTCCACTTT. As protein: CASSLGQAGTPLHF.

The chain recombines TRBV5-4 with TRBJ1-2, with D maybe TRBD1 (5 bases). Trimming took off 7 bases at V and 6 bases at J, with 10 bases between the two ends. This CDR3 region has 11 residues. Germline CDR1 SGHNT, CDR2 YYREEE (reference sequence). The CDR3 DNA reads as TGTGCCAGCGGGGCGCCCCATGGCTACACCTTC. Amino acids: CASGAPHGYTF. Using reference TRBV5-4 and TRBJ1-2 for the parts outside the CDR3, the full variable domain is ETGVTQSPTHLIKTRGQQVTLRCSSQSGHNTVSWYQQALGQGPQFIFQYYREEENGRGNFPPRFSGLQFPNYSSELNVNALELDDSALYLCASGAPHGYTFGSGTRLTVV.

The V and J genes are TRBV11-2 and TRBJ2-3; 7 bases are a match to TRBD1. V lost 1 base, J lost 2 bases, and 12 bases stayed unmatched. Looked up from germline, CDR1 is SGHAT and CDR2 is FQNNGV. The CDR3 totals 18 residues. CDR3: CASSLGRRGQLLTDTQYF. The CDR3 nucleotides read TGTGCCAGCAGCTTAGGTAGAAGGGGACAGCTCCTCACAGATACGCAGTATTTT.

The chain uses TRBV11-2 and TRBJ2-1; D gene unclear. CDR3 length: 11 residues. Germline V lookup: CDR1 SGHAT, CDR2 FQNNGV. V was clipped by 5 bases and J by 8 bases, with 7 bases between them. The CDR3 spells CASSLFYEQFF. The CDR3 nucleotides read TGTGCCAGCAGCCTTTTCTATGAGCAGTTCTTC.

The V gene is TRBV10-1, the J gene TRBJ2-3; TRBD2 matches 8 bases. Per the germline V gene, CDR1 is WNHNN and CDR2 is SYGVQD (reference sequence). This CDR3 contains 15 residues. The J segment lost 2 bases and the V segment lost 6 bases, leaving 7 bases of the junction unmatched. The CDR3 DNA follows: TGCGCCAGCAGCGTTAGCGGGGCCTACACAGATACGCAGTATTTT. It is translated as CASSVSGAYTDTQYF.

This clone has a single count. This chain links TRBV9 with TRBJ2-3; D not resolved. Germline assignment: CDR1 SGDLS and CDR2 YYNGEE. This CDR3 has 13 residues. Trimming left V 0 bases short and J 5 bases short, with 7 bases between. Here the CDR3 DNA reads TGTGCCAGCAGCGTAGCTACGGTAGATACGCAGTATTTT. Protein product: CASSVATVDTQYF.

The sample holds one count of this clone. The CDR3 DNA follows: TGTGCCAGCAGCCAAGATACAGACAGGGGGCGAAGCACCGGGGAGCTGTTTTTT. Translated, it gives CASSQDTDRGRSTGELFF. This sequence joins TRBV4-2 and TRBJ2-2; 10 nucleotides align to TRBD1. CDR3 length: 18 amino acids. Germline assignment: CDR1 LGHNA and CDR2 YNFKEQ. V lost 0 bases and J lost 4; bases outside the gene matches: 8.

V gene TRBV7-6 combines with J gene TRBJ1-3, with 8 bases aligning to TRBD1. The CDR3 extends over 17 amino acids. With 1 base clipped from V and 5 bases from J, the junction kept 10 bases outside the gene matches. Per the germline V gene, CDR1 is SGHVS and CDR2 is FNYEAQ. The CDR3: CASSLDLRQGWRNTIYF. In DNA form, the CDR3 reads TGTGCCAGCAGCTTAGATCTGAGACAGGGGTGGAGAAACACCATATATTTT.

This clone appeared once. This chain joins TRBV9 and TRBJ2-3; 11 bases are shared with TRBD2. J lost 2 bases, V lost 3 bases, and 5 bases had no gene match. CDR3 size: 16 residues. Germline values: CDR1 SGDLS, CDR2 YYNGEE. In nucleotides, the CDR3 is TGTGCCAGCAGCGCTAGCGGGGGGCTAACCACAGATACGCAGTATTTT. Translated, it gives CASSASGGLTTDTQYF.

This clone was recorded a few times. The chain employs TRBV30 and TRBJ1-3; D gene ambiguous. Germline CDR1 reads GTSNPN; CDR2 reads SVGIG (reference sequence). This CDR3 region has 13 residues. Trimming removed 3 bases from V and 2 bases from J, with 8 bases in between. The chain's CDR3 is CAWSSGAGNTIYF. CDR3 nucleotide sequence: TGTGCCTGGAGCTCCGGGGCTGGAAACACCATATATTTT. The full variable domain, completed using reference TRBV30 and TRBJ1-3, is SQTIHQWPATLVQPVGSPLSLECTVEGTSNPNLYWYRQAAGRGLQLLFYSVGIGQISSEVPQNLSASRPQDRQFILSSKKLLLSDSGFYLCAWSSGAGNTIYFGEGSWLTVV.

This chain joins TRBV6-5 and TRBJ2-1, with TRBD2 matching 8 bases. V lost 4 bases and J lost 4; bases outside the gene matches: 3. Germline loops: CDR1 MNHEY, CDR2 SVGAGI. The CDR3 has 14 amino acids. The CDR3 coding sequence is TGTGCCAGCAGTTTGGCGGGGGGTTACAATGAGCAGTTCTTC. Amino acid sequence: CASSLAGGYNEQFF.

CDR3 region: CSASGGGSYNEQFF. The CDR3 bases are TGCAGTGCTAGTGGGGGAGGCTCCTACAATGAGCAGTTCTTC. This rearrangement joins TRBV20-1 to TRBJ2-1, with a weak D call TRBD2 (6 bases). V lost 3 bases, J lost 0 bases, and 9 bases lay in between. This CDR3 comprises 14 residues. Looked up from germline, CDR1 is DFQATT and CDR2 is SNEGSKA (reference sequence).

The chain uses TRBV3-1 (or the pseudogene TRBV3-2) and TRBJ2-3; TRBD2 matches at 7 bases. This CDR3 is 16 amino acids long. In germline, CDR1 is LGHDT, CDR2 YNNKEL (reference sequence). Unmatched junction bases numbered 13, after V lost 4 bases and J lost 6 bases. The CDR3 region is CASSPGYGGFMDTQYF. CDR3 DNA: TGTGCCAGCAGCCCAGGTTACGGGGGGTTCATGGATACGCAGTATTTT.

This rearrangement joins TRBV4-1 to TRBJ1-5, with D perhaps TRBD1 (5 bases). Deletions cut 4 bases from V and 0 bases from J, with 13 bases between. This CDR3 region has 16 residues. Germline CDR1 MGHRA, CDR2 YSYEKL. CDR3 loop: CASSPLGVGSNQPQHF. In nucleotides, the CDR3 is TGCGCCAGCAGCCCTTTAGGGGTCGGTAGCAATCAGCCCCAGCATTTT.

The V and J genes are TRBV23-1 and TRBJ1-4; D call uncertain. TRBV23-1 is classed as an ORF, of uncertain function. CDR3 length equals 16 residues. Trimming left V 6 bases short and J 4 bases short, with 18 bases between. This chain's CDR3 is CASSPPGMRFNEKLFF. The CDR3 nucleotides are TGCGCCAGCAGCCCGCCGGGTATGAGGTTTAATGAAAAACTGTTTTTT.